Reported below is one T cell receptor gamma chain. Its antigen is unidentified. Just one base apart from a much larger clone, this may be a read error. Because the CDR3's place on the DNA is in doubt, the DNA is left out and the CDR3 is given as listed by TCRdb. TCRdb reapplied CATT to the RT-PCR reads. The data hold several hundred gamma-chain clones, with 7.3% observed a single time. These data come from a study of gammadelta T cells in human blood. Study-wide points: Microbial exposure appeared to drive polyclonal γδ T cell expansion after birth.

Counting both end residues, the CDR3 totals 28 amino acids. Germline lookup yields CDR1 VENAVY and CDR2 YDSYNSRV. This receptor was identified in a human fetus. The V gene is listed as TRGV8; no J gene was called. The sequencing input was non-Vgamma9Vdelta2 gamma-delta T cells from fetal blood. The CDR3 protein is CATWDTGNSLAVEQHLLSQVSIGRIQHF.